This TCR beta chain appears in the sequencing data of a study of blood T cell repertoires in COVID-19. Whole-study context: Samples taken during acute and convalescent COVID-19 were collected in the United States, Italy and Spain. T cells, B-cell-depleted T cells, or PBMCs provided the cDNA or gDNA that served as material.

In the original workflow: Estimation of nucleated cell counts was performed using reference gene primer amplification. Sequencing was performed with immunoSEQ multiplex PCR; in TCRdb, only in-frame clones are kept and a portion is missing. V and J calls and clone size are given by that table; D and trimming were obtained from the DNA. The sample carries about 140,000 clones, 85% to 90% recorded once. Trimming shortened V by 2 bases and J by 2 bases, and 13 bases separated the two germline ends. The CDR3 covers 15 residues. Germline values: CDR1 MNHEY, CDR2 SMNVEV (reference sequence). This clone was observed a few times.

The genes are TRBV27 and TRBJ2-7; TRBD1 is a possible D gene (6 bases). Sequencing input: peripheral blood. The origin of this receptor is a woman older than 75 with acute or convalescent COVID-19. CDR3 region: CASSLDYRAPYEQYF. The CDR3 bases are TGTGCCAGCAGTTTAGATTACAGGGCTCCCTACGAGCAGTACTTC.